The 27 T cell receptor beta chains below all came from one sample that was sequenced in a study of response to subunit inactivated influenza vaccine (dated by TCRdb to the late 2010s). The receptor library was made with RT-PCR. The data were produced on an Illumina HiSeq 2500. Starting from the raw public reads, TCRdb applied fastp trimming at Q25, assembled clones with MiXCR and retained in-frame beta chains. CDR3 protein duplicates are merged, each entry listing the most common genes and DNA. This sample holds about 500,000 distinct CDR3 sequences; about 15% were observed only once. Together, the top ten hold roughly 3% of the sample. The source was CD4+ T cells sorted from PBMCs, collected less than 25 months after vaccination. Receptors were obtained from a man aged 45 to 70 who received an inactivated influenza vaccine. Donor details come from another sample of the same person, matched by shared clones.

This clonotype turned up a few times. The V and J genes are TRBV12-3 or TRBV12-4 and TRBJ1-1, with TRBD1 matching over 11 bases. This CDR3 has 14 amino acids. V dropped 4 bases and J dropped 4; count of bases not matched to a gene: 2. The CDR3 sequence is CASSSGQGATEAFF. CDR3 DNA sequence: TGTGCCAGCAGTTCAGGACAGGGGGCCACTGAAGCTTTCTTT.

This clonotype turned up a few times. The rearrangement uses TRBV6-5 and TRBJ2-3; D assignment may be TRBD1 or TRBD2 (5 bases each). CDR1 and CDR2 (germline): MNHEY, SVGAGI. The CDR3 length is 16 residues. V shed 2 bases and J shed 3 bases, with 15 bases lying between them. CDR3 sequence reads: CASSYTSGSRTDTQYF. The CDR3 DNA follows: TGTGCCAGCAGTTACACCTCAGGGAGTCGGACAGATACGCAGTATTTT.

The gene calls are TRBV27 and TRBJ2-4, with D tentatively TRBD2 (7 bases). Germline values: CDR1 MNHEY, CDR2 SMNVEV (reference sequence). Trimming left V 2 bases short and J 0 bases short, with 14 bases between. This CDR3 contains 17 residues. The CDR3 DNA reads TGTGCCAGCAGTTTAAGGCAACGGGGGGCAGCCAAAAACATTCAGTACTTC. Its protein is CASSLRQRGAAKNIQYF.

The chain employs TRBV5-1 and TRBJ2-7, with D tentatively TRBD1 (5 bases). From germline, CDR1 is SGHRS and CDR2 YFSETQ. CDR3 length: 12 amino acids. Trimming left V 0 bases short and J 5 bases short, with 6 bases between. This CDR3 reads CASSLAGNEQYF. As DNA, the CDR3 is TGCGCCAGCAGCTTGGCAGGGAACGAGCAGTACTTC.

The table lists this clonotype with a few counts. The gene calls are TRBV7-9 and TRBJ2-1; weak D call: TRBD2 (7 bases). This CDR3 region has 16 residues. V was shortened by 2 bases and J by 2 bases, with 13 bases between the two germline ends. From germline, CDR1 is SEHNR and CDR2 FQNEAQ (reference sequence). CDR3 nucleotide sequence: TGTGCCAGCAGCTTAAAGTTCGGGGGGCCCTACAATGAGCAGTTCTTC. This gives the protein CASSLKFGGPYNEQFF.

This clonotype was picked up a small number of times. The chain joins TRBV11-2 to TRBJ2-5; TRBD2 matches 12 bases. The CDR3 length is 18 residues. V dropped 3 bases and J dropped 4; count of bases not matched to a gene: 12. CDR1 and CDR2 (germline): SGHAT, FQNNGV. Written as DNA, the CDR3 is TGTGCCAGCAGCTTTCAAGGACTAGCGGGATGGGGGGCAGAGACCCAGTACTTC. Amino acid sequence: CASSFQGLAGWGAETQYF.

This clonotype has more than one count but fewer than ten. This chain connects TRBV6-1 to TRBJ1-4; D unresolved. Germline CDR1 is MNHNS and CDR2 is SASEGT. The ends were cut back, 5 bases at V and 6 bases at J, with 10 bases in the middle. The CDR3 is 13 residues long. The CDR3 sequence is CASSPATHEKLFF. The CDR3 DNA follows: TGTGCCAGCAGTCCCGCTACACATGAAAAACTGTTTTTT.

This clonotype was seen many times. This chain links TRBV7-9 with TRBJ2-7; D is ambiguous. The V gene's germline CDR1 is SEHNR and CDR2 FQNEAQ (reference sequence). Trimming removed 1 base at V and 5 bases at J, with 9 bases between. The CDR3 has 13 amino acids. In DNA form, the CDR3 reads TGTGCCAGCAGCTTAGGGGGTAAGAACGAGCAGTACTTC. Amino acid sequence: CASSLGGKNEQYF.

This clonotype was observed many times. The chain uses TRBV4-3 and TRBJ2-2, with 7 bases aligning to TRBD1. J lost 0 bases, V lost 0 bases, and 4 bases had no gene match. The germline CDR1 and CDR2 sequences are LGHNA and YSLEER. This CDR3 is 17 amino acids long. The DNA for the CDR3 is TGCGCCAGCAGCCAAGAAGGGGGCAGGGCGAACACCGGGGAGCTGTTTTTT. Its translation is CASSQEGGRANTGELFF.

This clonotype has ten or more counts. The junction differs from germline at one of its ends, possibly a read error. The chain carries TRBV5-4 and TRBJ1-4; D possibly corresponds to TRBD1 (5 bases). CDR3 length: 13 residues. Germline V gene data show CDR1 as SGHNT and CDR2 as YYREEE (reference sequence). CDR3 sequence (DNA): TGTGCCAGCAGCCCGGGGACTAACGAAAAACTGTTTTTT. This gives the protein CASSPGTNEKLFF.

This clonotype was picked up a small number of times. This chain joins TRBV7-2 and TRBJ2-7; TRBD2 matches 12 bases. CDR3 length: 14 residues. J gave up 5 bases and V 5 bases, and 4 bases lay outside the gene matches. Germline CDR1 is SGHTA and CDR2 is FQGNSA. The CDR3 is CASSPGTSGHEQYF. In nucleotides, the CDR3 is TGTGCCAGCAGCCCCGGGACTAGCGGGCACGAGCAGTACTTC.

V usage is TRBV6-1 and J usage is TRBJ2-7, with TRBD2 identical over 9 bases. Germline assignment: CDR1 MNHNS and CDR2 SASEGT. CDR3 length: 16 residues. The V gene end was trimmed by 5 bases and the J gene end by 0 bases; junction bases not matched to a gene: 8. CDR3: CASSPLAGASSYEQYF. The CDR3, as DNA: TGTGCCAGCAGTCCCTTAGCGGGGGCTTCCTCCTACGAGCAGTACTTC.

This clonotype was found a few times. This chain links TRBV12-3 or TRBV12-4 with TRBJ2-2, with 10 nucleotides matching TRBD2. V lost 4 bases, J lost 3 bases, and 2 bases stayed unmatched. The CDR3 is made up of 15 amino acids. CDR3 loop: CASSSSGGYTGELFF. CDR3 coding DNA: TGTGCCAGCAGTTCTAGCGGGGGATACACCGGGGAGCTGTTTTTT.

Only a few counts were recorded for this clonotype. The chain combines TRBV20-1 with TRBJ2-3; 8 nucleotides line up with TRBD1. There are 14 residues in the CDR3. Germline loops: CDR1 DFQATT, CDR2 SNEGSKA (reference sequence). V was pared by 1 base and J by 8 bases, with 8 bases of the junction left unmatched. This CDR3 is CSARGTGGTATQYF. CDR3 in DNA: TGCAGTGCTAGAGGTACAGGGGGTACCGCTACGCAGTATTTT.

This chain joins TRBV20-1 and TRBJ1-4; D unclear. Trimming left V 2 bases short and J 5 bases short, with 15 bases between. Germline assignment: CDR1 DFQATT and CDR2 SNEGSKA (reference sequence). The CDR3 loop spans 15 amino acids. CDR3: CSARKGGLLNEKLFF. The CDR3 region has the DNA TGCAGTGCTAGAAAGGGAGGGTTGCTGAATGAAAAACTGTTTTTT.

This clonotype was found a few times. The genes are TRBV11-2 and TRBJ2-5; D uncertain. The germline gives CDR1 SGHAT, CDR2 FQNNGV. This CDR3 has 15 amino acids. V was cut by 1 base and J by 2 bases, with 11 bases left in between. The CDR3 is CASSLGRRYQETQYF. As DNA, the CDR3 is TGTGCCAGCAGCTTAGGAAGAAGGTATCAAGAGACCCAGTACTTC.

The CDR3 nucleotides are TGTGCCAGCAGCTCGTACCGATTCGGGGGCACCGGGGAGCTGTTTTTT. Residues: CASSSYRFGGTGELFF. This chain uses TRBV5-8 with TRBJ2-2, with D possibly TRBD2 on 6 matching bases. Trimming took 3 bases from V and 4 from J, leaving 16 bases between them. The germline V gene has CDR1 SGHTS and CDR2 YDEGEE. CDR3 size: 16 residues.

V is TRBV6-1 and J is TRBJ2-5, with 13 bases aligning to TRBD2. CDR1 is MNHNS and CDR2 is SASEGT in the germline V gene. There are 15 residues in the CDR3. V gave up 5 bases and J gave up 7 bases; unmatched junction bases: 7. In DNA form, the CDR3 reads TGTGCCAGCAGTCAGGCCGGGACTAGCGGGGCGACCCAGTACTTC. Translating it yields CASSQAGTSGATQYF.

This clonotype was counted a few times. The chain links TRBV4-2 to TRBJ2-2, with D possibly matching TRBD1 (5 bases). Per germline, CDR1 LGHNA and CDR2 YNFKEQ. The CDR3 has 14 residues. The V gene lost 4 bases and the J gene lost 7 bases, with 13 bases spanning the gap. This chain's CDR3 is CASSPDIYGGELFF. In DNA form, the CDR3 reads TGTGCCAGCAGCCCGGACATCTACGGCGGGGAGCTGTTTTTT.

The CDR3 loop reads CASSLAQRTDTQYF. The CDR3 DNA sequence: TGTGCCAGCAGCTTAGCACAACGCACAGATACGCAGTATTTT. V gene TRBV7-2 combines with J gene TRBJ2-3; D ambiguous. CDR1 and CDR2 (germline): SGHTA, FQGNSA. Trimming stripped 0 bases from V and 1 base from J, with 5 bases between. This CDR3 region has 14 residues.

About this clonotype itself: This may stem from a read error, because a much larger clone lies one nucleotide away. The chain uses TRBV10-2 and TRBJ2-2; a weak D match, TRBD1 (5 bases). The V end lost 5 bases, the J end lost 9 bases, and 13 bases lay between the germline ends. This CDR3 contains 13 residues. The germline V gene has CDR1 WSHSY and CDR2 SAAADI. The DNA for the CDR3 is TGCGCCAGCAGTTATACAGGTACCTGGGAGCTGTTTTTT. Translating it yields CASSYTGTWELFF.

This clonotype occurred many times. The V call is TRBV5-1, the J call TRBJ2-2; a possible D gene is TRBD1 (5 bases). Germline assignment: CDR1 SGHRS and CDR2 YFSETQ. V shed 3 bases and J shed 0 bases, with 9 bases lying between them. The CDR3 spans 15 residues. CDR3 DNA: TGCGCCAGCAGCTCGACAGCCCCGAACACCGGGGAGCTGTTTTTT. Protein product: CASSSTAPNTGELFF. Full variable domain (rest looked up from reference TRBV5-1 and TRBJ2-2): KAGVTQTPRYLIKTRGQQVTLSCSPISGHRSVSWYQQTPGQGLQFLFEYFSETQRNKGNFPGRFSGRQFSNSRSEMNVSTLELGDSALYLCASSSTAPNTGELFFGEGSRLTVL.

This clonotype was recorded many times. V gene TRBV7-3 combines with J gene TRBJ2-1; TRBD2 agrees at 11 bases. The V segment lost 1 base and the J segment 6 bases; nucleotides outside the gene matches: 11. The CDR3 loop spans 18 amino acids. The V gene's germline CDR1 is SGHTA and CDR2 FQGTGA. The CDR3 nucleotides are TGTGCCAGCAGCTTAATAGCTAGCGGGAGGTCTAGGAGCAATGAGCAGTTCTTC. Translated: CASSLIASGRSRSNEQFF.

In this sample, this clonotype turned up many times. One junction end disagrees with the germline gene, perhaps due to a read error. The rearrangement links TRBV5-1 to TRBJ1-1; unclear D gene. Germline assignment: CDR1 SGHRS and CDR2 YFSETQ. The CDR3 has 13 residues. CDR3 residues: CASSLEVNTEAFF. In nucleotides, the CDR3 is TGTGCCAGCAGCTTGGAAGTTAACACTGAAGCTTTCTTT.

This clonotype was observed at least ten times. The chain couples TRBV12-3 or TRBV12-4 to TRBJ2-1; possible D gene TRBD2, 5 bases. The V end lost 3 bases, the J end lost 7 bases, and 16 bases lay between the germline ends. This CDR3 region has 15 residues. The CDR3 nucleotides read TGTGCCAGCAGTTTCGGGTGGGAGACTCGAAATGAGCAGTTCTTC. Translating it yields CASSFGWETRNEQFF.

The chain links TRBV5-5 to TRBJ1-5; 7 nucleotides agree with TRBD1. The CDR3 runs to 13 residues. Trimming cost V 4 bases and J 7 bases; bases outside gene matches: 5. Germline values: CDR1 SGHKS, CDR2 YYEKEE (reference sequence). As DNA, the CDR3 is TGTGCCAGCAGCCGTACAGGGGAACAGCCCCAGCATTTT. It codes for CASSRTGEQPQHF.

Here the CDR3 DNA reads TGTGCCACCAGCATGATGGGACCTCAAGATACGCAGTATTTT. As protein: CATSMMGPQDTQYF. The chain has TRBV15 and TRBJ2-3, with D perhaps given as TRBD1 or TRBD2 (5 bases each). V dropped 4 bases and J dropped 5 bases, with 13 bases sitting between them. CDR3 length: 14 amino acids. In germline, CDR1 is LNHNV, CDR2 YYDKDF (reference sequence).